The TCR delta chain described here comes from a study of γδ T cells in repeated Plasmodium falciparum infection. Looking at the study overall: Donors had four controlled P. falciparum NF54 infections over roughly 590 days.

TCRdb re-analyzed the multiplex PCR reads via CATT. The data hold roughly 90,000 delta-chain clones, with 0.75% to 1% observed a single time. The sample holds many counts of this clone. TCRdb assigns this DNA the protein of a much larger clone, which departs from its translation at residue 7; this likely reflects a read error, and the protein shown comes from translating the DNA. Germline V gives CDR1 TSWWSYY, CDR2 QGS. This CDR3 is 12 amino acids long. Between the trimmed V and J ends, which lost 4 bases and 8 bases, there was a span of 11 bases. Bulk repertoires came from Vgamma9/Vdelta2+ or Vdelta2-negative gammadelta T cells flow-sorted from PBMC.

Material: gamma-delta T cells from blood. This TCR was sampled from a pool of human donors (malaria-infected and uninfected, not separated). The chain is built from TRDV1 and TRDJ1; D gene unclear. As DNA, the CDR3 is TGTGCTCTTGGGGCCGTTGCCCAAAAACTCATCTTT. Protein product: CALGAVAQKLIF.